A single TCR beta chain is shown here with its context. RNA totalling about 0.45 to 1 ug underwent reverse transcription with random hexamers. Amplification of TCR beta CDR3 used immunoSEQ multiplex PCR across 54 Vbeta and 13 Jbeta. A single record per CDR3 protein comes from TCRdb applying MiXCR to the immunoSEQ multiplex PCR reads. The sample records 100,000 to 150,000 distinct CDR3 sequences, roughly 93% being singletons. This sample was taken from a study of CD8 T cells in Susac syndrome. Treatment-naive patients with stable or active relapsing-remitting disease served as multiple sclerosis controls. The sequencing sample was made of CD8+ T cells from PBMCs. This clonotype was obtained from a human donor with multiple sclerosis.

As DNA, the CDR3 is TGCAGTGCTCAAGGACTAGCGGGGCGGAGGGTCAATGAGCAGTTCTTC. Its protein is CSAQGLAGRRVNEQFF. V usage is TRBV20-1 and J usage is TRBJ2-1, with 12 bases that match TRBD2. The CDR3 consists of 16 residues. Germline CDR1 and CDR2: DFQATT and SNEGSKA (reference sequence). The V segment lost 5 bases and the J segment 6 bases; nucleotides outside the gene matches: 11.